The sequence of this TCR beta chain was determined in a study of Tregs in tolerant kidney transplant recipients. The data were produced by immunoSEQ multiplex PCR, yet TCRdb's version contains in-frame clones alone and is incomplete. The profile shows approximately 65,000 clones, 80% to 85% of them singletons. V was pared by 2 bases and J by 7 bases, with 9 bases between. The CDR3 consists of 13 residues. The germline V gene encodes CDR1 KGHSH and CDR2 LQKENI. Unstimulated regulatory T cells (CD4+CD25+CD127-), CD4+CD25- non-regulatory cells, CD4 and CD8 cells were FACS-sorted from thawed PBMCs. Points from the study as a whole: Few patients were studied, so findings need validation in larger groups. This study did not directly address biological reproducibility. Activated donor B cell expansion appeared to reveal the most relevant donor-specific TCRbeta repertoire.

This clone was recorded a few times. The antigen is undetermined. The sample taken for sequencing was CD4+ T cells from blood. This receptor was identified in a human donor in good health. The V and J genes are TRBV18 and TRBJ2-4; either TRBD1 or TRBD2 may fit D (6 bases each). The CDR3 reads CASSPAGGNIQYF. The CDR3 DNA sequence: TGTGCCAGCTCACCAGCCGGGGGCAACATTCAGTACTTC.